This record looks at one T cell receptor (beta chain) sequence and its context. The antigen remains unidentified. A much larger clonotype is one base distant, so this may be a read error. V shed 5 bases, J shed 7 bases, and the junction held 7 bases outside the gene matches. CDR1 is SGHRS, CDR2 YFSETQ, per germline. The CDR3 is 14 amino acids. These data are taken from a study of post-analysis software for immune sequencing data. Study overall: Several disease courses (relapsing-remitting, secondary progressive and progressive-relapsing) of multiple sclerosis were included.

General study points: There was significantly lower normalized Chao1 diversity in multiple sclerosis patients than in controls. F measure clustering grouped samples strongly by preparation batch. Five or six TRBV segments appeared more often in patients than in controls, and TRBV5-6, TRBV5-1 and TRBV20-1 were among these.

Prepared TCR beta cDNA libraries contained unique molecular identifiers. Roughly 470,000 cDNA molecules came from around 1 to 10 million T cells. From the PCR reads, TCRdb called clonotypes with MiXCR, one entry per CDR3 protein. The sample has some 260,000 distinct CDR3 sequences; 35% to 40% are singletons. This chain links TRBV5-1 with TRBJ2-1; 9 positions agree with TRBD1. The sequence was collected from a girl between 5 and 17 years old with multiple sclerosis. The sample consisted of blood. CDR3 nucleotides: TGCGCCAGCAGGCAAATGACAGGGGGGAATGAGCAGTTCTTC. Translating it yields CASRQMTGGNEQFF.